The entry below gives a single T cell receptor (beta chain) sequence along with its context. The data are from a study of lymphopenia after photon versus proton radiotherapy. Generated by immunoSEQ multiplex PCR, the TCRdb table keeps only in-frame clones and is missing some. The table includes some 15,000 clones, 82% detected once. V lost 0 bases, J lost 4 bases, and 3 bases stayed unmatched. Per germline, CDR1 SGHRS and CDR2 YFSETQ. The CDR3 runs 15 residues. The receptor was derived from a man between 45 and 60 years old with gastric cancer. The chain uses TRBV5-1 and TRBJ2-2, with 7 bases identical to TRBD2. Here the sequenced sample was peripheral blood, taken from a patient treated with photon-based radiotherapy. In DNA, the CDR3 is TGCGCCAGCAGCTTGGGTTCGGGGGGCACCGGGGAGCTGTTTTTT. Translated: CASSLGSGGTGELFF. Full variable domain (outside the CDR3, taken from reference TRBV5-1 and TRBJ2-2): KAGVTQTPRYLIKTRGQQVTLSCSPISGHRSVSWYQQTPGQGLQFLFEYFSETQRNKGNFPGRFSGRQFSNSRSEMNVSTLELGDSALYLCASSLGSGGTGELFFGEGSRLTVL.